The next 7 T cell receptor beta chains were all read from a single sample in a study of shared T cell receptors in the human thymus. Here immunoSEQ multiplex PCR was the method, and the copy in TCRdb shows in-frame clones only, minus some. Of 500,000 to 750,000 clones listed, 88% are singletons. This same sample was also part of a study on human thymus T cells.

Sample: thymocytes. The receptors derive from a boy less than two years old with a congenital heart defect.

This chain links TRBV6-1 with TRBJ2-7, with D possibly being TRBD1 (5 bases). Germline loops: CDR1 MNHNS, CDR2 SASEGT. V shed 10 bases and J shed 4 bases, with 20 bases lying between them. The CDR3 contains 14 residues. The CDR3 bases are TGTGCCACCCAGACCAGGGTTGTCGGTTACGAGCAGTACTTC. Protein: CATQTRVVGYEQYF.

The CDR3 here is CASSDFDFTAQYF. CDR3 bases: TGCGCCAGCAGTGATTTTGACTTCACCGCGCAGTATTTT. The gene calls are TRBV10-1 and TRBJ2-3; the D is unclear. Germline loops: CDR1 WNHNN, CDR2 SYGVQD (reference sequence). The CDR3 consists of 13 residues. Deletions cut 3 bases from V and 10 bases from J, with 14 bases between.

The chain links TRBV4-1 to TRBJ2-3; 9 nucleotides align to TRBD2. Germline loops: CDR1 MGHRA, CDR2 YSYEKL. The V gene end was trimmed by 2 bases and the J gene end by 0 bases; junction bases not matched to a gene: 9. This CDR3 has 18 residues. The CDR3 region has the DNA TGCGCCAGCAGCCAACCGCTAGCGGGGTTTTCTAGCACAGATACGCAGTATTTT. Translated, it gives CASSQPLAGFSSTDTQYF.

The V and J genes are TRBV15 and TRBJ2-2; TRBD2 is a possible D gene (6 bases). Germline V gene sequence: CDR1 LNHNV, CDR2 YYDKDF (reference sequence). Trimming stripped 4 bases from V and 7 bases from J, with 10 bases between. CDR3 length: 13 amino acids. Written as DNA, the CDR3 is TGTGCCACCAGCATCGCCGGGGGCGGGGAGCTGTTTTTT. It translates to CATSIAGGGELFF.

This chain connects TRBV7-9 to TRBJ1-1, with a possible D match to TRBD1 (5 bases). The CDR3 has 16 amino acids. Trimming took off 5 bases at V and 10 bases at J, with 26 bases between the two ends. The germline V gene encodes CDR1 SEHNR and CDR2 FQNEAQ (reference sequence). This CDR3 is CASSVPVGQTEVGAFF. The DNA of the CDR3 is TGTGCCAGCAGCGTACCGGTGGGGCAGACCGAGGTCGGAGCTTTCTTT.

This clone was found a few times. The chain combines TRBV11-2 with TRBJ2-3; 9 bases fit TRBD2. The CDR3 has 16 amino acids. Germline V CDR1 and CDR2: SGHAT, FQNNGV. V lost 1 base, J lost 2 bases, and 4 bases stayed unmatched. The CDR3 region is CASSLARLAATDTQYF. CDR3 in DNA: TGTGCCAGCAGCTTAGCGAGACTAGCGGCCACAGATACGCAGTATTTT.

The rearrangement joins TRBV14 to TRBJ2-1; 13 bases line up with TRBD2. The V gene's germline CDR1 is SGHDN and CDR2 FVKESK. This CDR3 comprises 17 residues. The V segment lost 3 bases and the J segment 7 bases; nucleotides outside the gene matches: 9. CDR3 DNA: TGTGCCAGCAGCCATTGGACTAGCGGGGGTGTTATGAATGAGCAGTTCTTC. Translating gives CASSHWTSGGVMNEQFF.